This T cell receptor (beta chain) appears in the sequencing data of a study of response to subunit inactivated influenza vaccine (dated by TCRdb to 2016 to 2019). With regard to the full study: The study used deep quantitative T cell receptor repertoire profiling to track responses to a trivalent subunit inactivated influenza vaccine.

The paper's findings and limits, for the study overall: It was suggested by the authors that each seasonal influenza vaccination may recruit only a limited number of new T cells.

The library came from RT-PCR. TCRdb records Illumina HiSeq 2500 as the sequencer. TCRdb trimmed the raw reads at Q25, called clones with MiXCR and kept productive beta chains. Each entry merges the rows of one CDR3 protein and shows their most common DNA and genes. Present in this sample are hundreds of thousands of distinct CDR3 sequences, around 8% of which were seen just once. The biggest ten clones account for over 10% of the sample. To note about this clonotype: Its antigen is not yet known. The record has no base qualities; no much larger clone is one base away.

This clonotype was sampled from a man aged 45 to 70 who received an inactivated influenza vaccine. Donor details come from another sample of the same person, matched by shared clones. The material was PBMCs from blood, obtained about 23 months after vaccination.

The CDR3: CSVEVLAGHEQFF. The nucleotides read TGCAGCGTTGAAGTTCTAGCGGGGCATGAGCAGTTCTTC. This receptor chain uses TRBV29-1 and TRBJ2-1, and 9 bases in between align with TRBD2. Compared with germline, V lacks 1 base and J lacks 8 bases; bases without a gene match: 3. Taken from cysteine to phenylalanine, the CDR3 has 13 residues. The DNA shown is the 39-base CDR3, in frame from base 1. The germline V gene gives CDR1 as SQVTM and CDR2 as ANQGSEA.